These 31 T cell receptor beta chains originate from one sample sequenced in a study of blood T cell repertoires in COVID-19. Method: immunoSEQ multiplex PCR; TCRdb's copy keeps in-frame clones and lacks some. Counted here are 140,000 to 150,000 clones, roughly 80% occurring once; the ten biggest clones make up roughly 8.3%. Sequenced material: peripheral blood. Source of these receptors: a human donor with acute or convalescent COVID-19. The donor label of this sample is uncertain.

The CDR3 is CAWSLTGVTEAFF. The CDR3, as DNA: TGTGCCTGGAGTTTGACAGGGGTTACTGAAGCTTTCTTT. The chain recombines TRBV30 with TRBJ1-1; 8 positions match TRBD1. With V trimmed by 2 bases and J by 5 bases, 4 bases remained unmatched. CDR3 size: 13 residues. Germline values: CDR1 GTSNPN, CDR2 SVGIG (reference sequence).

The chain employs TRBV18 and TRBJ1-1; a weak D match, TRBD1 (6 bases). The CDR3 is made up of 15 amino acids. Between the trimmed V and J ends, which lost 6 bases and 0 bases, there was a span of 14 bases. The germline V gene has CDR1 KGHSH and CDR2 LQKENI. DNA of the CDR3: TGTGCCAGCTCTTTCGGGGGGGCGGTGAACACTGAAGCTTTCTTT. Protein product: CASSFGGAVNTEAFF.

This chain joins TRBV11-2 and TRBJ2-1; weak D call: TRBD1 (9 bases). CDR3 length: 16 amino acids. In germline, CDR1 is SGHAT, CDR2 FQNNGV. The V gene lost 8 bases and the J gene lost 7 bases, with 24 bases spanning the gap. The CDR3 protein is CASGRGGQGSSNEQFF. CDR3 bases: TGTGCCAGCGGCCGGGGGGGACAGGGAAGCTCGAATGAGCAGTTCTTC.

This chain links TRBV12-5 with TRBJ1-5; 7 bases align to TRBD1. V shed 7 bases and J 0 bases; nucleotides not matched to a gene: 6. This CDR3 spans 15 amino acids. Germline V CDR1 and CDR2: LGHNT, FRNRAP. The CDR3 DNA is TGTGCTAGTGCTCTCGGGACAGCTAGCAATCAGCCCCAGCATTTT. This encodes CASALGTASNQPQHF.

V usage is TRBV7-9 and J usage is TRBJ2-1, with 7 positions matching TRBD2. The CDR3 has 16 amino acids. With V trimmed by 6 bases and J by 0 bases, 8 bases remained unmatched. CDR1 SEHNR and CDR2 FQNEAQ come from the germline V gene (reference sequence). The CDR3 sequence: CASRPSGGSSYNEQFF. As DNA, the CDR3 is TGTGCCAGCAGACCTAGCGGCGGGAGCTCCTACAATGAGCAGTTCTTC.

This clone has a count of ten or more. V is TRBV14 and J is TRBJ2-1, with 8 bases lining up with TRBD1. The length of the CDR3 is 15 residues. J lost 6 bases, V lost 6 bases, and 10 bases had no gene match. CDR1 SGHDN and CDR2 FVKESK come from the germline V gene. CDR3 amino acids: CASRLLGQGGNEQFF. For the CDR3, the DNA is TGTGCCAGCAGACTCCTCGGACAGGGAGGCAATGAGCAGTTCTTC.

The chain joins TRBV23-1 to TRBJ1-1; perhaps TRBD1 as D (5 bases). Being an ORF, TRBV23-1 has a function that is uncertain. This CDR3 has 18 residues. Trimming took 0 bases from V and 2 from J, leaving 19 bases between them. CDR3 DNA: TGCGCCAGCAGTCAATCGGTGAAAGCGGGACGGAACAACACTGAAGCTTTCTTT. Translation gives CASSQSVKAGRNNTEAFF.

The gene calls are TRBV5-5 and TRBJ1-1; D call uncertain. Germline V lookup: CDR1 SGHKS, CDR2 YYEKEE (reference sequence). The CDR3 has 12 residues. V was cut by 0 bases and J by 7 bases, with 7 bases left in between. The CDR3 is CASSLAGFEAFF. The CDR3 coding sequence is TGTGCCAGCAGCTTGGCCGGGTTTGAAGCTTTCTTT. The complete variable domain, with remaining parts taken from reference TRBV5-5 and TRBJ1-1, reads DAGVTQSPTHLIKTRGQQVTLRCSPISGHKSVSWYQQVLGQGPQFIFQYYEKEERGRGNFPDRFSARQFPNYSSELNVNALLLGDSALYLCASSLAGFEAFFGQGTRLTVV.

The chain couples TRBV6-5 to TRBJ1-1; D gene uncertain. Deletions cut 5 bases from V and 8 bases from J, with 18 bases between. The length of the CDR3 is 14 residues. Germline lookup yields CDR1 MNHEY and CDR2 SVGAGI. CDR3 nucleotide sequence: TGTGCCAGCAGTCCTTGGACGGGGTTTCCCGAAGCTTTCTTT. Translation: CASSPWTGFPEAFF.

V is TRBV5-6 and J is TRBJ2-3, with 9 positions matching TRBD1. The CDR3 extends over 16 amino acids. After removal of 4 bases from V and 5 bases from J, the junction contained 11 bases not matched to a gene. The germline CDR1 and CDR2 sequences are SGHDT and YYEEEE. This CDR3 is CASSPEGTGMVDTQYF. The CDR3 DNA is TGTGCCAGCAGCCCGGAAGGGACAGGGATGGTAGATACGCAGTATTTT.

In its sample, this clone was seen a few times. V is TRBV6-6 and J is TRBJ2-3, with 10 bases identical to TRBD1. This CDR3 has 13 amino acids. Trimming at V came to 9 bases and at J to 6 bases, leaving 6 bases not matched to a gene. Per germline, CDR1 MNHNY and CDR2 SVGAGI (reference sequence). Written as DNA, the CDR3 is TGTGCCAGTGGACAGGGGGGAAGGGATACGCAGTATTTT. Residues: CASGQGGRDTQYF.

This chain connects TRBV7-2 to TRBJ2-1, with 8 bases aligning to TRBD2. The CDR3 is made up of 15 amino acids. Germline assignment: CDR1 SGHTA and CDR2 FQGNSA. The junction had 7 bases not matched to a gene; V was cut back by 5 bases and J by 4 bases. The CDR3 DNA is TGTGCCAGCAGCCCAGAAGCGGGGGCTTACAATGAGCAGTTCTTC. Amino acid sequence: CASSPEAGAYNEQFF.

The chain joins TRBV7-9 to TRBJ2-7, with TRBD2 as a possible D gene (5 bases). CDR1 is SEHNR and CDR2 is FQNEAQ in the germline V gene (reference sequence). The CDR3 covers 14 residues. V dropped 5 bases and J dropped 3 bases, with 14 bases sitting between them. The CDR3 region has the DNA TGTGCCAGCAGCGGCGGGCACGCCTACTACGAGCAGTACGTC. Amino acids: CASSGGHAYYEQYV.

The CDR3 reads CASSLAGQGSYEQYF. CDR3 sequence (DNA): TGTGCCAGCAGCTTAGCCGGACAGGGCTCCTACGAGCAGTACTTC. This chain connects TRBV7-8 to TRBJ2-7; 8 bases fit TRBD1. CDR3 length: 15 amino acids. V gave up 0 bases and J gave up 0 bases; unmatched junction bases: 1. Germline values: CDR1 SGHVS, CDR2 FQNEAQ.

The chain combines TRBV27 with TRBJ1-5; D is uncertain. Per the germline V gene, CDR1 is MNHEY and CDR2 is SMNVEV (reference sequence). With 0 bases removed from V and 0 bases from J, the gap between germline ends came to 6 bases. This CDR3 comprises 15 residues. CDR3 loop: CASSLSGYSNQPQHF. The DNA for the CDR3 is TGTGCCAGCAGTTTATCCGGTTATAGCAATCAGCCCCAGCATTTT.

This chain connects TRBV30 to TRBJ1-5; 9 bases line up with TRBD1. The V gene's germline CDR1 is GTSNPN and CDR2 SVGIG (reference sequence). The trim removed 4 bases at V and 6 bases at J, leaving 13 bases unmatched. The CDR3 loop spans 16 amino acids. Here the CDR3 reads CAWTRGATGGSQPQHF. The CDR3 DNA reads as TGTGCCTGGACCCGGGGGGCGACAGGGGGAAGTCAGCCCCAGCATTTT.

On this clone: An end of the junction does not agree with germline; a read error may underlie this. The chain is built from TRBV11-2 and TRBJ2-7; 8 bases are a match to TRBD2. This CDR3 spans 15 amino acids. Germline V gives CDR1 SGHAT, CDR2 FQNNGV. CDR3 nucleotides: TGTGCCGGCAGCATCGGGACGGGAGGGTTCTACGAGCAGTACTTC. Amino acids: CAGSIGTGGFYEQYF.

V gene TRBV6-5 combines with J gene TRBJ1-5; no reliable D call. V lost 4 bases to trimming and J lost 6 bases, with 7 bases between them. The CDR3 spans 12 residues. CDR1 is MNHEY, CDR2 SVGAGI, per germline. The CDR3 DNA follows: TGTGCCAGCAGTTCTCCGGGTCAGCCCCAGCATTTT. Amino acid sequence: CASSSPGQPQHF.

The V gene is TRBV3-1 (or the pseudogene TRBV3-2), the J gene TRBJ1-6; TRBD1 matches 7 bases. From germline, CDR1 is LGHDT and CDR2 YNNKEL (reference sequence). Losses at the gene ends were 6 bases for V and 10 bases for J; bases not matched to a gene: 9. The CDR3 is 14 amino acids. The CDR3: CASSSGTVTSPLHF. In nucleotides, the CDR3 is TGTGCCAGCAGTAGCGGGACAGTCACATCACCCCTCCACTTT.

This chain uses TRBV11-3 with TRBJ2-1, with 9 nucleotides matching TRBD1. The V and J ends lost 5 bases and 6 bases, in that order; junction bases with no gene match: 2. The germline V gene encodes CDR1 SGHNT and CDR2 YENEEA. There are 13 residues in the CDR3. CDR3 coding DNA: TGTGCCAGCAGCCCGGACAGGGGCAATGAGCAGTTCTTC. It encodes CASSPDRGNEQFF.

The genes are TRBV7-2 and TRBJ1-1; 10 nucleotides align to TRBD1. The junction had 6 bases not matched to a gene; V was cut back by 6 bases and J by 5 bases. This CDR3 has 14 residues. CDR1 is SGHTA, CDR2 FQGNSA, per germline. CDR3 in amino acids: CASSRTGGGTEAFF. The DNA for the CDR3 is TGTGCCAGCAGTCGGACAGGGGGGGGGACTGAAGCTTTCTTT.

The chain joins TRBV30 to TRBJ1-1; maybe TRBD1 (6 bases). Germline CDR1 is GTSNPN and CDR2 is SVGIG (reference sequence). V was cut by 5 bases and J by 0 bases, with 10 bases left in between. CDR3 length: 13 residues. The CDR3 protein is CAWGAGVNTEAFF. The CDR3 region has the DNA TGTGCCTGGGGGGCAGGGGTGAACACTGAAGCTTTCTTT.

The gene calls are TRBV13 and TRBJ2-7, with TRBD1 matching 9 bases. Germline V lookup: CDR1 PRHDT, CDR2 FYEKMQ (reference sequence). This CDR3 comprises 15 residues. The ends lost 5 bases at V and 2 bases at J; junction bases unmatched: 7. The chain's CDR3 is CASSHGTGSTYEQYF. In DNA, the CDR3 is TGTGCCAGCAGCCATGGGACAGGGTCTACCTACGAGCAGTACTTC.

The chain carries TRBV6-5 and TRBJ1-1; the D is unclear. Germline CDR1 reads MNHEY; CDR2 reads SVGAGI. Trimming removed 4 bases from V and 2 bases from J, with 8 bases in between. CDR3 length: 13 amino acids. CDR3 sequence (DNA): TGTGCCAGCAGTTTGGGCCTTAACACTGAAGCTTTCTTT. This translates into CASSLGLNTEAFF.

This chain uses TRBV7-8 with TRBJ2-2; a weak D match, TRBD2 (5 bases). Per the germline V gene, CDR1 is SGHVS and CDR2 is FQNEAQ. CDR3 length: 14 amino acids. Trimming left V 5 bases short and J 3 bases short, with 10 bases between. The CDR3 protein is CASSRGPDTGELFF. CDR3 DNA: TGTGCCAGCAGCCGAGGGCCTGACACCGGGGAGCTGTTTTTT.

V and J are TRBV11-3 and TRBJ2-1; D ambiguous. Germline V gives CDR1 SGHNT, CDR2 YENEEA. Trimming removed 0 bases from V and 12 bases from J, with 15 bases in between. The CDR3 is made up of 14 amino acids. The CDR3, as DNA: TGTGCCAGCAGCTTAGATCCGGCCAGTCCGGGGCAGTTCTTC. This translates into CASSLDPASPGQFF. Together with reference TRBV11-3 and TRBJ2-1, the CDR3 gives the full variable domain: EAGVVQSPRYKIIEKKQPVAFWCNPISGHNTLYWYLQNLGQGPELLIRYENEEAVDDSQLPKDRFSAERLKGVDSTLKIQPAELGDSAVYLCASSLDPASPGQFFGPGTRLTVL.

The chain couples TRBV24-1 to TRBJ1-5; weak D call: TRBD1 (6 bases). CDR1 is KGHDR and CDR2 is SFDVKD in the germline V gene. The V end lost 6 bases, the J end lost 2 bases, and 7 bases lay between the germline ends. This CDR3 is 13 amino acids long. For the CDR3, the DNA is TGTGCCACCAGTAACAGGGGCAATCAGCCCCAGCATTTT. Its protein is CATSNRGNQPQHF.

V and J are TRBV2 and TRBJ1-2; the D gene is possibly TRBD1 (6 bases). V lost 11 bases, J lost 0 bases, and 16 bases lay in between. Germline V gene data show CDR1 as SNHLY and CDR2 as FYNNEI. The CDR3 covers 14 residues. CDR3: CAGGRGETNYGYTF. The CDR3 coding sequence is TGTGCCGGAGGCAGGGGCGAAACTAACTATGGCTACACCTTC.

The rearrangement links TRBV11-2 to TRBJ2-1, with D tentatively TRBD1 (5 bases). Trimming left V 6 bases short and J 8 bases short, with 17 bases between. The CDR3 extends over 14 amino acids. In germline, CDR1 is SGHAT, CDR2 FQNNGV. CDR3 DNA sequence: TGTGCCAGCAGACTTTCTAGGGGCTTAGATGAGCAGTTCTTC. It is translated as CASRLSRGLDEQFF.

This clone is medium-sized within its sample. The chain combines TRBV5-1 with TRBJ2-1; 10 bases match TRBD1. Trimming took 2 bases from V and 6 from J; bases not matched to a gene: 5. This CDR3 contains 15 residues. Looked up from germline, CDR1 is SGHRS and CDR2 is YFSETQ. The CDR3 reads CASSFGQGVSNEQFF. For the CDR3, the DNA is TGCGCCAGCAGCTTCGGACAGGGGGTGAGCAATGAGCAGTTCTTC.

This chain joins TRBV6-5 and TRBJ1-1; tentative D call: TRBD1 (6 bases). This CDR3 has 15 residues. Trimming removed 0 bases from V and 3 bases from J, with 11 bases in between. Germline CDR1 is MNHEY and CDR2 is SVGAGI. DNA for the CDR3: TGTGCCAGCAGTTACTCTGGGGCAGGGGACACTGAAGCTTTCTTT. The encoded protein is CASSYSGAGDTEAFF.